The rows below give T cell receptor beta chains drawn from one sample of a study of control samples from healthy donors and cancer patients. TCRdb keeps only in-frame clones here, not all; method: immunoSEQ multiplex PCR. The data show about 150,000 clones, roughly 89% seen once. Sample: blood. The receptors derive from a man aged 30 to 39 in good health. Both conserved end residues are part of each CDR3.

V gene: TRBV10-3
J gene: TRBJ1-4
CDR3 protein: CAISESGQAAREKLFF

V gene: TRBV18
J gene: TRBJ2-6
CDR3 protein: CASSPPQYSGANVLTF

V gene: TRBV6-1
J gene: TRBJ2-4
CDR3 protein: CASSERGGHIQYF

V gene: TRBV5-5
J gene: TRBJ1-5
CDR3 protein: CASSLADGPQPQHF

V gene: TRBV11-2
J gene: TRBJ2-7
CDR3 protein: CASSQFSTDRAYEQYF

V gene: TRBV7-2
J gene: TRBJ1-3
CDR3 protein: CASRRTTDRVGRGNTIYF

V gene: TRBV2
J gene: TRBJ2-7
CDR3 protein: CASSDRTASYEQYF

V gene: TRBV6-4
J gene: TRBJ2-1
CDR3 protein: CASSDSSGSYNEQFF

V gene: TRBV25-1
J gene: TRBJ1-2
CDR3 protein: CASSEYGENYGYTF

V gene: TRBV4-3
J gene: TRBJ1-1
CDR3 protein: CASSQDQVGGTEAFF

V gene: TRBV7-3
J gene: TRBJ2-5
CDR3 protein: CASSPGGGSETQYF

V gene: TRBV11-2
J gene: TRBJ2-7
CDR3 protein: CASRGGQYF

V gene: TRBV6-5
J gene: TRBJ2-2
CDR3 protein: CASSYSQGTGRELFF

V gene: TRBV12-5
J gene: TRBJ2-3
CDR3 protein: CASGLRDTQYF

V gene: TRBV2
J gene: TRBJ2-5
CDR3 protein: CASSSGQGGRETQYF

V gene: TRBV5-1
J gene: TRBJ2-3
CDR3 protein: CASSLGQWKVPDTQYF

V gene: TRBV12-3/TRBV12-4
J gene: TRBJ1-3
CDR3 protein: CASSFQSGNTIYF

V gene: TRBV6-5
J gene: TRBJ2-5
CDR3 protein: CASSYSAGAETQYF

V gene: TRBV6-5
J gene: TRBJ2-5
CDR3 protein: CASRSPGLAGGAQYF

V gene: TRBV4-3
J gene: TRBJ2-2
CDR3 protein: CASSQEGLAGANTGELFF

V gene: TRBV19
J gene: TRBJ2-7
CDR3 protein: CASSSTSGYEQYF

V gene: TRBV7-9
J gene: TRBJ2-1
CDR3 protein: CASTSGLAGDNEQFF

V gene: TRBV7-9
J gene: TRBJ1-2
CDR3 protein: CASSMGTGHGYTF

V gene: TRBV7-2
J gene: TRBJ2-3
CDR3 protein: CASSIEGDTQYF

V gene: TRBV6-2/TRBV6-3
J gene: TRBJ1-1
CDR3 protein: CASSPIRQGDTEAFF

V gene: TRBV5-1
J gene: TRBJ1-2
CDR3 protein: CASSLYFGTDYGYTF

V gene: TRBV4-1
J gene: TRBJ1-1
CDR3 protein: CASRGVTVNTEAFF

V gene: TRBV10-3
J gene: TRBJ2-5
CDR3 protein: CAISESSLDGGPFQETQYF

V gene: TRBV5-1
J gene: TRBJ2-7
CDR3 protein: CASSLGPVRDEQYF

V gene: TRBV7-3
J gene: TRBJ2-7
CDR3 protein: CASSCRDFEQYF

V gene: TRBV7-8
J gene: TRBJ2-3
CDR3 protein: CASSLPLAGAVTDTQYF

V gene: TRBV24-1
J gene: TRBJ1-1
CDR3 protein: CATSDVQGLEAFF

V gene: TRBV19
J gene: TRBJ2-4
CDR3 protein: CASSALGTSGKNIQYF

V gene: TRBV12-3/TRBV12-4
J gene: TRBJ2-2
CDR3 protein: CASSFKGTGELFF

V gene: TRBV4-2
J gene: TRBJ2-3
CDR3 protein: CASSQFLLGAGFGDTQYF

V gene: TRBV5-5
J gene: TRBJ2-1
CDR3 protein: CASSMGLAGGPGYNEQFF

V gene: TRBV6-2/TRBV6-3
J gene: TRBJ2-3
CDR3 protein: CASSREAGADTQYF

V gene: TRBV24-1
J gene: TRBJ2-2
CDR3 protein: CATSSRGRDTGELFF

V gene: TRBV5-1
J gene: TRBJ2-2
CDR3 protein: CASSLVLETGELFF

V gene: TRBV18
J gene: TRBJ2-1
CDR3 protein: CASSPGLAGAYNEQFF

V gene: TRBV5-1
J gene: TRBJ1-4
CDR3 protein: CASSLGQGGSTNEKLFF

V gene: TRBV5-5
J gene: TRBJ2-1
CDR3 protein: CASSQGTSGIGFF

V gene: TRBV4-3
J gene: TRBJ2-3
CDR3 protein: CASSQAPGGRTDTQYF

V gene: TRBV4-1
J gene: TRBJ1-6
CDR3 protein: CASSPMPGGDSPLHF

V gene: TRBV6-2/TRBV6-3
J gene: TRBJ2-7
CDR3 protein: CASSYSMGRNEQYF

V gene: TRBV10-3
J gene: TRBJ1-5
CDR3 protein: CAIRGTDSGQPQHF